One sample yielded the 17 T cell receptor beta chains listed below, sequenced in a study of T cell responses to AZD1222 COVID-19 vaccine. Clones were sequenced by immunoSEQ multiplex PCR, and TCRdb holds only the in-frame ones, with some missing. The sample records roughly 130,000 clones, roughly 93% being singletons. Sample: peripheral blood, taken on day 0 of AZD1222 vaccination. The receptors here all came from an adult in good health.

The chain combines TRBV20-1 with TRBJ2-1, with no clear D. Trimming cost V 3 bases and J 4 bases, with 4 bases left between them. The CDR3 length is 11 residues. Germline V gives CDR1 DFQATT, CDR2 SNEGSKA (reference sequence). The CDR3 loop reads CSARGYNEQFF. CDR3 bases: TGCAGTGCTAGGGGTTACAATGAGCAGTTCTTC.

The chain is built from TRBV7-9 and TRBJ1-5; no reliable D call. V lost 2 bases and J lost 2, with 16 bases in between. The CDR3 sequence is 17 residues long. Germline lookup yields CDR1 SEHNR and CDR2 FQNEAQ (reference sequence). This CDR3 reads CASSLNIVAGGNQPQHF. CDR3 coding DNA: TGTGCCAGCAGCTTAAATATAGTAGCTGGGGGCAATCAGCCCCAGCATTTT.

The chain links TRBV2 to TRBJ2-1; tentatively, D is TRBD2 (6 bases). Between the trimmed V and J ends, which lost 1 base and 10 bases, there was a span of 14 bases. CDR1 SNHLY and CDR2 FYNNEI come from the germline V gene. This CDR3 region has 14 residues. The CDR3 DNA follows: TGTGCCAGCAGTGAAGGACGCTTGGCGGGGGAGCAGTTCTTC. Residues: CASSEGRLAGEQFF.

The gene calls are TRBV13 and TRBJ1-4; 7 bases fit TRBD1. Trimming took 5 bases from V and 8 from J; bases not matched to a gene: 8. The CDR3 extends over 14 amino acids. Germline V gene sequence: CDR1 PRHDT, CDR2 FYEKMQ (reference sequence). CDR3 DNA: TGTGCCAGCAGCCTGGGACAGAGAAGCGAAAAACTGTTTTTT. This encodes CASSLGQRSEKLFF.

The chain links TRBV29-1 to TRBJ2-7; D remains unclear. V was clipped by 2 bases and J by 1 base, with 9 bases between them. Germline loops: CDR1 SQVTM, CDR2 ANQGSEA. The CDR3 is 13 amino acids. The CDR3 loop is CSVEHLNSYEQYF. The DNA for the CDR3 is TGCAGCGTTGAACATCTGAATTCCTACGAGCAGTACTTC.

V and J are TRBV5-6 and TRBJ2-1; D unclear. The CDR3 contains 13 residues. Trimming removed 0 bases at V and 8 bases at J, with 9 bases between. Germline loops: CDR1 SGHDT, CDR2 YYEEEE. CDR3 in DNA: TGTGCCAGCAGCTTGGTTGTAATGCATGAGCAGTTCTTC. Protein: CASSLVVMHEQFF.

CDR3 DNA sequence: TGTGCCAGTAAAGTCAGGTCCTTTACCGGGGAGCTGTTTTTT. Its translation: CASKVRSFTGELFF. This rearrangement joins TRBV19 to TRBJ2-2; D is ambiguous. The V gene's germline CDR1 is LNHDA and CDR2 SQIVND (reference sequence). Trimming shortened V by 7 bases and J by 5 bases, and 14 bases separated the two germline ends. This CDR3 has 14 residues.

V gene TRBV9 combines with J gene TRBJ2-3; D uncertain. The V end was cut by 4 bases, the J end by 0 bases, with 30 bases between. This CDR3 region has 21 residues. Germline V gene data show CDR1 as SGDLS and CDR2 as YYNGEE. This chain's CDR3 is CASSPNPRGFFSHSSTDTQYF. The CDR3, as DNA: TGTGCCAGCAGCCCCAACCCAAGAGGATTTTTCTCCCACAGCAGCACAGATACGCAGTATTTT. Complete variable domain (other parts from reference TRBV9 and TRBJ2-3): DSGVTQTPKHLITATGQRVTLRCSPRSGDLSVYWYQQSLDQGLQFLIQYYNGEERAKGNILERFSAQQFPDLHSELNLSSLELGDSALYFCASSPNPRGFFSHSSTDTQYFGPGTRLTVL.

V gene TRBV7-9 combines with J gene TRBJ1-2; 7 bases map to TRBD1. Germline lookup yields CDR1 SEHNR and CDR2 FQNEAQ (reference sequence). With V trimmed by 8 bases and J by 4 bases, 7 bases remained unmatched. This CDR3 has 13 residues. Here the CDR3 reads CASGGGIAYGYTF. The CDR3 DNA reads as TGTGCCAGCGGAGGGGGCATTGCCTATGGCTACACCTTC.

The J gene is TRBJ2-1, the V gene TRBV7-9; D unclear. The V and J ends lost 3 bases and 6 bases respectively, with 15 bases between them. Germline CDR1 is SEHNR and CDR2 is FQNEAQ (reference sequence). The CDR3 is 15 residues long. The CDR3 sequence is CASSFPRPPLNEQFF. CDR3 coding DNA: TGTGCCAGCAGCTTCCCGCGGCCCCCCCTCAATGAGCAGTTCTTC.

The CDR3 loop is CASSQESSGRSWGDTQYF. For the CDR3, the DNA is TGTGCCAGCAGCCAAGAGAGTAGCGGGAGGTCCTGGGGGGATACGCAGTATTTT. The rearrangement links TRBV3-1 (or the pseudogene TRBV3-2) to TRBJ2-3; 10 positions agree with TRBD2. Looked up from germline, CDR1 is LGHDT and CDR2 is YNNKEL (reference sequence). The CDR3 consists of 18 residues. Trimming at V came to 0 bases and at J to 6 bases, leaving 12 bases not matched to a gene.

The CDR3, as DNA: TGTGCCAGCAGCATTGGGACAGCCGGGTTGGAAAACACCATATATTTT. Protein sequence: CASSIGTAGLENTIYF. The chain is built from TRBV7-9 and TRBJ1-3, with TRBD1 matching 7 bases. The germline gives CDR1 SEHNR, CDR2 FQNEAQ (reference sequence). The J segment lost 6 bases and the V segment lost 5 bases, leaving 13 bases of the junction unmatched. The CDR3 is 16 residues long.

CDR3 loop: CASSIGGPYTGELFF. In DNA, the CDR3 is TGTGCCAGTAGTATAGGAGGTCCGTACACCGGGGAGCTGTTTTTT. This rearrangement joins TRBV19 to TRBJ2-2, with D unresolved. The length of the CDR3 is 15 residues. Trimming stripped 1 base from V and 3 bases from J, with 9 bases between. The germline CDR1 and CDR2 sequences are LNHDA and SQIVND (reference sequence).

The chain joins TRBV3-1 (or the pseudogene TRBV3-2) to TRBJ2-1, with TRBD2 matching 8 bases. J was trimmed by 14 bases and V by 1 base; bases with no gene match: 4. The CDR3 has 12 amino acids. In germline, CDR1 is LGHDT, CDR2 YNNKEL (reference sequence). The CDR3 loop reads CASSQATSVKFF. CDR3 DNA: TGTGCCAGCAGCCAAGCGACTAGCGTCAAGTTCTTC.

V usage is TRBV28 and J usage is TRBJ1-1; D gene uncertain. V gave up 11 bases and J gave up 3 bases, with 13 bases separating them. The CDR3 contains 12 residues. Germline CDR1 MDHEN, CDR2 SYDVKM. This CDR3 reads CASCLGYTEAFF. CDR3 DNA sequence: TGTGCCTCCTGCTTAGGGTACACTGAAGCTTTCTTT.

V gene TRBV4-2 combines with J gene TRBJ1-1; maybe TRBD1 (6 bases). This CDR3 is 14 amino acids long. V dropped 6 bases and J dropped 5 bases, with 16 bases sitting between them. Germline V gene sequence: CDR1 LGHNA, CDR2 YNFKEQ. The CDR3 bases are TGTGCCAGCAGACTCGACAGGAGGGGGACTGAAGCTTTCTTT. It yields the protein CASRLDRRGTEAFF.

For the CDR3, the DNA is TGTGCCAGTAGGGACTTGAACACCGGGGAGCTGTTTTTT. It specifies CASRDLNTGELFF. This chain connects TRBV6-5 to TRBJ2-2; D perhaps matches TRBD2 (6 bases). There are 13 residues in the CDR3. V dropped 9 bases and J dropped 1 base, with 9 bases sitting between them. In germline, CDR1 is MNHEY, CDR2 SVGAGI.